The rows below give T cell receptor beta chains drawn from one sample of a study of beta chain features in type 1 diabetes. Assay: immunoSEQ multiplex PCR; the TCRdb copy retains only in-frame clones and omits some. The repertoire holds about 230,000 clones, with 9.6% as singletons. What was sequenced was naive CD4+ T cells from blood. Receptors originate from a woman under 30 in good health. The CDR3 runs from the conserved cysteine through the conserved F or W. D genes are given only for firm matches. Not every row has a clone size; where given, it reads once, few, many or a size class.

d_call j_call v_call clone_size cdr3_aa cdr3_nt
TRBD2 TRBJ2-5 TRBV7-9 many CASSLVTGGQETQYF TGTGCCAGCAGCTTAGTGACGGGAGGCCAAGAGACCCAGTACTTC
TRBD1 TRBJ1-2 TRBV5-5 few CASSKRPPTGADGYTF TGTGCCAGCAGCAAACGCCCCCCGACAGGGGCCGATGGCTACACCTTC
NA TRBJ2-2 TRBV7-9 few CASSSLAGTTGELFF TGTGCCAGCAGCTCACTCGCGGGAACCACCGGGGAGCTGTTTTTT
TRBD1 TRBJ2-7 TRBV7-2 NA CASSRDRVSYYF TGTGCCAGCAGCCGGGACAGGGTATCCTACTACTTC
NA TRBJ2-1 TRBV6-5 few CASSPRAVTYNEQFF TGTGCCAGCAGCCCTAGAGCGGTTACCTACAATGAGCAGTTCTTC
TRBD2 TRBJ2-2 TRBV30 NA CAWSEQSGLAGGSNTGELFF TGTGCCTGGAGTGAACAATCGGGACTAGCGGGGGGGTCGAACACCGGGGAGCTGTTTTTT
NA TRBJ1-2 TRBV29-1 few CSAGGQSYGYTF TGCAGCGCCGGCGGACAGAGCTATGGCTACACCTTC
TRBD1 TRBJ1-6 TRBV7-9 many CASSQESGQINSPLHF TGTGCCAGCAGCCAGGAATCGGGACAGATCAATTCACCCCTCCACTTT
TRBD2 TRBJ2-1 TRBV5-1 few CASSPKGTSGINEQFF TGCGCCAGCAGCCCGAAAGGAACTAGCGGGATTAATGAGCAGTTCTTC
NA TRBJ2-1 TRBV5-1 few CASSVGSASYNEQFF TGCGCCAGCAGTGTCGGGAGCGCCTCCTACAATGAGCAGTTCTTC
NA TRBJ2-2 TRBV5-1 few CASSLDLGELFF TGCGCCAGCAGCTTGGATCTCGGGGAGCTGTTTTTT
NA TRBJ1-3 TRBV5-6 few CASRMRGSGNTIYF TGTGCCAGCAGGATGCGGGGCTCTGGAAACACCATATATTTT
NA TRBJ2-7 TRBV6-1 NA CASSETLSAGHSYEQYF TGTGCCAGCAGTGAAACTCTTAGCGCGGGGCACTCCTACGAGCAGTACTTC
NA TRBJ2-3 TRBV5-1 NA CASSLARAGPRTDTQYF TGCGCCAGCAGCTTGGCCCGGGCAGGGCCACGCACAGATACGCAGTATTTT
TRBD2 TRBJ2-7 TRBV9 NA CASSRLGGAAYEQYF TGTGCCAGCAGCCGACTCGGGGGGGCCGCCTACGAGCAGTACTTC
TRBD1 TRBJ1-1 TRBV5-1 few CASSLRDRGTEAFF TGCGCCAGCAGCTTGAGGGACAGGGGCACTGAAGCTTTCTTT
NA TRBJ1-5 TRBV6-1 NA CASRSRRVGDQPQHF TGTGCCAGCAGGAGCAGAAGGGTGGGAGATCAGCCCCAGCATTTT
TRBD2 TRBJ2-5 TRBV30 many CAWTVGGETQYF TGTGCCTGGACCGTGGGGGGGGAGACCCAGTACTTC
NA TRBJ2-1 TRBV4-2 few CASSRGGRAGDLEQFF TGTGCCAGCAGCCGGGGTGGGAGGGCAGGGGATCTTGAGCAGTTCTTC
NA TRBJ2-7 TRBV5-1 NA CASSLDPGGGRSYEQYF TGCGCCAGCAGCTTGGATCCTGGGGGGGGCCGCTCCTACGAGCAGTACTTC
TRBD1 TRBJ1-5 TRBV7-2 few CASSPDRGYQPQHF TGTGCCAGCAGTCCGGACAGGGGATATCAGCCCCAGCATTTT
TRBD2 TRBJ2-7 TRBV10-3 NA CATGLAGIQYF TGTGCCACAGGACTAGCGGGAATCCAGTACTTC
TRBD2 TRBJ2-3 TRBV6-1 few CASSEAPGGRTDTQYF TGTGCCAGCAGTGAAGCGCCGGGAGGCCGCACAGATACGCAGTATTTT
TRBD2 TRBJ2-4 TRBV4-1 many CASSQGLAGRIAKNIQYF TGCGCCAGCAGCCAGGGACTAGCGGGGAGGATAGCCAAAAACATTCAGTACTTC
NA TRBJ1-3 TRBV5-1 few CASSSGAWDSGNTIYF TGCGCCAGCAGCTCGGGAGCCTGGGACTCTGGAAACACCATATATTTT